Listed here is a single TCR beta chain. It lacks a known antigen. No much larger clone is present one base from it, and per-base qualities are unavailable. This sample stems from a study of CD8 T cells in ankylosing spondylitis (dated by TCRdb to 2017 to 2019). About the full investigation: The study profiled T cell receptor beta repertoires in healthy donors and ankylosing spondylitis patients to find disease-linked TCR variants. The full study cohort was made up of under 30 ankylosing spondylitis patients and some 100 healthy donors. Peripheral blood was sampled, and synovial fluid was additionally collected from ankylosing spondylitis patients.

Including the terminal cysteine and phenylalanine, the CDR3 comprises 13 residues. The only DNA kept is the CDR3, 39 bases in frame from the first base. The germline V gene (reference sequence) provides CDR1 SEHNR and CDR2 FQNEAQ. Between the V and J ends, shortened by 5 bases and 9 bases respectively, the junction contains 17 bases. TCRdb shows the sequencer as Illumina HiSeq 2500. TCR beta libraries were prepared by quantitative 5'-RACE with molecular barcodes. The original pipeline was this. A new computational method, built on a probabilistic model of VDJ rearrangement, was used to identify disease-linked TCR variants. TCRdb applied fastp at Q25 and MiXCR to the public reads, then kept only in-frame beta chains. Entries are consolidated by CDR3 protein sequence, retaining the most common genes and DNA. Here the V and J calls rest on TCRdb's processing, not on the authors' analysis. In all, the sample holds 250,000 or so distinct CDR3 sequences, and 15% to 20% of those were seen once. The ten most abundant clones make up around a third of the sample.

What the study reported, not specific to this receptor: Significant enrichment of the disease-linked clones was reported in matched synovial fluid samples from ankylosing spondylitis patients. Some motif variants had previously been reported in the synovial fluid and blood of reactive arthritis patients, which suggests shared mechanisms of disease initiation. A CD8+ phenotype was shown by the disease-linked clones, which were found at relatively low frequencies in peripheral blood. Blood from ankylosing spondylitis patients appeared to be characterized by a TCR beta motif composed of roughly eight highly homologous amino acid variants.

Specimen: blood, either unsorted or a sorted T cell fraction (not recorded which). The rearranged segments are TRBV7-9 and TRBJ2-7, with the D call tentatively TRBD1 or TRBD2, each fitting 6 bases. This TCR was sampled from a male donor with ankylosing spondylitis or in good health (not recorded which). The DNA sequence is TGTGCCAGCAGCCCCGTGGGGGGCCAGGCGCAGTACTTC. Its translation is CASSPVGGQAQYF.